The sequence of this TCR beta chain was determined in a study of blood T cells in healthy people across ages. Study findings and constraints: Older individuals had lower TCR beta diversity per million T cells (the decline was roughly linear). Leaving the PBMCs unsorted stopped any conclusive comparison of naive versus antigen-experienced cells.

Germline V gives CDR1 SGHTA, CDR2 FQGTGA. Trimming stripped 5 bases from V and 2 bases from J, with 17 bases between. The CDR3 length is 16 residues. As for this clonotype: Its antigen is not identified.

PCR was performed a second time for roughly 6 to 12 cycles using a sample-barcoded 5' primer and a J-beta primer mix. TCRdb ran MiXCR on the 5' RACE reads and lists one entry per CDR3 protein. The sample has about 650,000 distinct CDR3 sequences; about 32% are singletons. The clonotype originates from an elderly woman in good health. The J gene is TRBJ2-3, the V gene TRBV7-3; D is perhaps TRBD1 or TRBD2 (7 bases each). The sample was blood. CDR3 protein: CASSTGETSPTDTQYF. The CDR3 DNA follows: TGTGCCAGCAGCACAGGGGAGACTAGCCCCACAGATACGCAGTATTTT.